This T cell receptor (beta chain) is drawn from a study of response to subunit inactivated influenza vaccine. Using its own MiXCR run on the RT-PCR reads, TCRdb lists one record per CDR3 protein. Of around 530,000 distinct CDR3 sequences listed, approximately 15% are singletons. Study conclusions and caveats: The study's authors posited that every seasonal influenza vaccination enlists few new T cells.

The V gene's germline CDR1 is SGHVS and CDR2 FQNEAQ. J lost 5 bases, V lost 4 bases, and 13 bases had no gene match. This CDR3 is built from 17 residues. On this clonotype itself: Its antigen is unidentified.

The clonotype originates from a man between 50 and 75 years old who received an inactivated influenza vaccine. The sample here was CD4+ T cells sorted from PBMCs, taken 23 months after vaccination. The genes are TRBV7-8 and TRBJ2-5; 10 positions match TRBD2. The CDR3 sequence: CASSSETFGTSVETQYF. The CDR3 nucleotides read TGTGCCAGCAGCTCCGAAACCTTCGGGACTAGCGTGGAGACCCAGTACTTC. The full variable domain, rest sourced from reference TRBV7-8 and TRBJ2-5, is GAGVSQSPRYKVAKRGQDVALRCDPISGHVSLFWYQQALGQGPEFLTYFQNEAQLDKSGLPSDRFFAERPEGSVSTLKIQRTQQEDSAVYLCASSSETFGTSVETQYFGPGTRLLVL.